The 26 T cell receptor beta chains listed next were all sequenced from one sample in a study of OX40 agonist ivuxolimab in advanced cancers. TCRdb's copy holds only in-frame clones and misses some; the assay was immunoSEQ multiplex PCR. The profile covers under 75,000 clones, with approximately 90% appearing a single time and roughly 7.5% taken by the ten largest. The sample was CD4+ or CD8+ T cells sorted from blood, taken in a trial of the OX40 agonist ivuxolimab. The receptor source for this set is an adult with an advanced solid tumor such as melanoma, head and neck, liver or kidney cancer.

This clone was observed once. The gene calls are TRBV27 and TRBJ2-1; D is unclear. The CDR3 has 14 residues. V was trimmed by 5 bases and J by 6 bases, leaving 14 bases between them. Germline loops: CDR1 MNHEY, CDR2 SMNVEV (reference sequence). CDR3 sequence: CASSHPSGANEQFF. The CDR3 nucleotides read TGTGCCAGCAGTCACCCCTCAGGCGCCAATGAGCAGTTCTTC.

The V and J genes are TRBV6-5 and TRBJ1-4; 10 bases agree with TRBD1. Trimming cost V 5 bases and J 5 bases; bases outside gene matches: 5. Looked up from germline, CDR1 is MNHEY and CDR2 is SVGAGI. This CDR3 contains 15 residues. The CDR3 protein is CASSPADRGNEKLFF. The CDR3 region has the DNA TGTGCCAGCAGTCCAGCGGACAGGGGGAATGAAAAACTGTTTTTT.

V is TRBV9 and J is TRBJ2-7; 7 bases line up with TRBD2. The V segment lost 4 bases and the J segment 1 base; nucleotides outside the gene matches: 8. The CDR3 runs to 15 residues. In germline, CDR1 is SGDLS, CDR2 YYNGEE. The DNA for the CDR3 is TGTGCCAGCAGCCCGGGCGGGGGTCTTTCCTACGAGCAGTACTTC. Translating it yields CASSPGGGLSYEQYF.

This sequence joins TRBV27 and TRBJ1-2, with TRBD1 matching 9 bases. Looked up from germline, CDR1 is MNHEY and CDR2 is SMNVEV (reference sequence). The CDR3 spans 14 residues. V dropped 5 bases and J dropped 6; count of bases not matched to a gene: 7. The CDR3 here is CASSPLGTGHGYTF. Here the CDR3 DNA reads TGTGCCAGCAGTCCGCTCGGGACAGGGCATGGCTACACCTTC.

This clone came up once. The chain recombines TRBV5-4 with TRBJ2-7; D not resolved. The V end was cut by 2 bases, the J end by 2 bases, with 8 bases between. The CDR3 runs to 13 residues. Germline CDR1 SGHNT, CDR2 YYREEE (reference sequence). The CDR3, as DNA: TGTGCCAGCAGCTTCGGGCCTACCTACGAGCAGTACTTC. It yields the protein CASSFGPTYEQYF.

The DNA for the CDR3 is TGTGCCAGCAGCTTATACGTGTCAAAACAAGAGACCCAGTACTTC. Its protein is CASSLYVSKQETQYF. This rearrangement joins TRBV11-2 to TRBJ2-5; D gene ambiguous. The germline V and J ends were trimmed by 2 bases and 2 bases, with 12 bases remaining between them. CDR1 is SGHAT, CDR2 FQNNGV, per germline. The CDR3 is made up of 15 amino acids.

This sequence joins TRBV27 and TRBJ2-3; 9 bases are a match to TRBD1. Germline V gives CDR1 MNHEY, CDR2 SMNVEV (reference sequence). CDR3 size: 14 residues. V lost 3 bases and J lost 11; bases outside the gene matches: 9. Here the CDR3 reads CASSFLQGALGQYF. As DNA, the CDR3 is TGTGCCAGCAGTTTTTTACAGGGGGCTCTGGGGCAGTATTTT.

The chain couples TRBV19 to TRBJ2-7; 8 bases fit TRBD1. After removal of 6 bases from V and 3 bases from J, the junction contained 4 bases not matched to a gene. The CDR3 is 13 amino acids. Germline V CDR1 and CDR2: LNHDA, SQIVND (reference sequence). The CDR3: CASSAGQGYEQYF. For the CDR3, the DNA is TGTGCCAGTAGCGCTGGACAGGGCTACGAGCAGTACTTC.

The rearrangement uses TRBV7-2 and TRBJ2-1, with 7 positions matching TRBD2. The CDR3 loop spans 12 amino acids. Losses at the gene ends were 10 bases for V and 9 bases for J; bases not matched to a gene: 9. CDR1 is SGHTA, CDR2 FQGNSA, per germline. The CDR3 reads CATSGGFVEQFF. The CDR3, as DNA: TGTGCCACCTCGGGGGGTTTCGTTGAGCAGTTCTTC.

The rearrangement uses TRBV5-6 and TRBJ1-6, with D possibly matching TRBD1 (6 bases). V gave up 2 bases and J gave up 7 bases, with 10 bases separating them. The CDR3 length is 14 residues. The germline CDR1 and CDR2 sequences are SGHDT and YYEEEE. The CDR3 loop is CASSLGQINSPLHF. Here the CDR3 DNA reads TGTGCCAGCAGCTTAGGACAGATAAATTCACCCCTCCACTTT.

The J gene is TRBJ2-7, the V gene TRBV25-1; D might be TRBD1 (5 bases). Germline V CDR1 and CDR2: MGHDK, SYGVNS. The V end was cut by 4 bases, the J end by 0 bases, with 16 bases between. CDR3 length equals 16 residues. CDR3 sequence: CASSAPSTVNSYEQYF. The CDR3 nucleotides read TGTGCCAGCAGTGCTCCCTCGACAGTGAACTCCTACGAGCAGTACTTC.

The chain combines TRBV2 with TRBJ1-5; TRBD1 might be the D (6 bases). The CDR3 has 15 residues. Germline V CDR1 and CDR2: SNHLY, FYNNEI. Trimming stripped 8 bases from V and 0 bases from J, with 14 bases between. CDR3 bases: TGTGCCAGCGCAGGACAGCCTTATAGCAATCAGCCCCAGCATTTT. Amino acids: CASAGQPYSNQPQHF.

The rearrangement joins TRBV4-1 to TRBJ2-7, with D tentatively TRBD1 (6 bases). Germline V CDR1 and CDR2: MGHRA, YSYEKL. The V gene lost 3 bases and the J gene lost 3 bases, with 24 bases spanning the gap. CDR3 length equals 18 residues. CDR3 in amino acids: CASSHPRTDDRTYYEQYF. Here the CDR3 DNA reads TGCGCCAGCAGCCACCCAAGGACAGACGACAGGACGTACTACGAGCAGTACTTC.

This clone was counted a single time. The genes are TRBV27 and TRBJ1-1, with D hard to call. This CDR3 region has 14 residues. Germline CDR1 MNHEY, CDR2 SMNVEV (reference sequence). Trimming removed 2 bases from V and 3 bases from J, with 10 bases in between. The CDR3 bases are TGTGCCAGCAGTTTAGATTTTGGGGACACTGAAGCTTTCTTT. It codes for CASSLDFGDTEAFF.

This sequence joins TRBV29-1 and TRBJ1-6, with 7 bases matching TRBD1. The V and J ends lost 4 bases and 6 bases, in that order; junction bases with no gene match: 3. The CDR3 has 13 residues. Germline CDR1 SQVTM, CDR2 ANQGSEA. CDR3 in DNA: TGCAGCGTTGGGCAGGGGGTTAATTCACCCCTCCACTTT. Translating it yields CSVGQGVNSPLHF.

This chain's CDR3 is CASSLGLAGADTQYF. CDR3 DNA: TGTGCCAGCAGCTTAGGGCTAGCGGGGGCCGATACGCAGTATTTT. The gene calls are TRBV7-3 and TRBJ2-3; 10 bases are shared with TRBD2. CDR3 length equals 15 residues. Germline V gene lookup returns CDR1 SGHTA and CDR2 FQGTGA. The junction had 5 bases not matched to a gene; V was cut back by 2 bases and J by 6 bases.

This chain uses TRBV7-9 with TRBJ2-6; D is possibly TRBD1 or TRBD2 (6 bases each). The CDR3 sequence is 17 residues long. In germline, CDR1 is SEHNR, CDR2 FQNEAQ (reference sequence). Trimming took 5 bases from V and 1 from J, leaving 15 bases between them. The DNA for the CDR3 is TGTGCCAGCAGCCCTCCCCCGGGGGCTTCTGGGGCCAACGTCCTGACTTTC. This gives the protein CASSPPPGASGANVLTF.

The chain couples TRBV7-9 to TRBJ2-7; D remains ambiguous. The CDR3 is 14 residues long. Germline values: CDR1 SEHNR, CDR2 FQNEAQ (reference sequence). The V and J ends lost 4 bases and 6 bases respectively, with 16 bases between them. The CDR3 sequence: CASSSPILRSEQYF. In nucleotides, the CDR3 is TGTGCCAGCAGCTCCCCAATTTTAAGGTCCGAGCAGTACTTC.

This chain links TRBV7-9 with TRBJ2-2; the match to TRBD1 covers 9 bases. Germline V gives CDR1 SEHNR, CDR2 FQNEAQ (reference sequence). This CDR3 has 15 amino acids. The trim removed 4 bases at V and 5 bases at J, leaving 5 bases unmatched. CDR3 sequence reads: CASSSLDRGTGELFF. CDR3 DNA: TGTGCCAGCAGCTCCCTGGACAGGGGAACCGGGGAGCTGTTTTTT.

This sequence joins TRBV4-1 and TRBJ2-3; unclear D gene. The CDR3 has 14 residues. Germline V gene data show CDR1 as MGHRA and CDR2 as YSYEKL. V shed 1 base and J shed 5 bases, with 10 bases lying between them. In nucleotides, the CDR3 is TGCGCCAGCAGCCAAGCGGGCCGGGTAGATACGCAGTATTTT. It translates to CASSQAGRVDTQYF.

The table lists this clone with a few counts. This rearrangement joins TRBV29-1 to TRBJ1-1; 9 nucleotides line up with TRBD1. The CDR3 has 13 amino acids. V lost 6 bases to trimming and J lost 3 bases; unmatched junction nucleotides: 5. Per the germline V gene, CDR1 is SQVTM and CDR2 is ANQGSEA. CDR3 loop: CSVVGTGYTEAFF. The DNA for the CDR3 is TGCAGCGTCGTAGGGACAGGGTACACTGAAGCTTTCTTT.

Only one count was recorded for this clone. CDR3 protein: CAISEYSGAYNEQFF. CDR3 in DNA: TGTGCCATCAGTGAGTACAGCGGGGCCTACAATGAGCAGTTCTTC. The J gene is TRBJ2-1, the V gene TRBV10-3; 7 nucleotides line up with TRBD2. Trimming removed 1 base from V and 2 bases from J; junction bases left unmatched: 2. Germline CDR1 is ENHRY and CDR2 is SYGVKD. The CDR3 is 15 residues long.

CDR3 protein: CASSLGSSYNSPLHF. The CDR3 DNA reads as TGTGCCAGCAGTTTGGGGAGCTCCTATAATTCACCCCTCCACTTT. The chain joins TRBV27 to TRBJ1-6; D is uncertain. The CDR3 covers 15 residues. V lost 3 bases to trimming and J lost 0 bases, with 6 bases between them. Germline CDR1 and CDR2: MNHEY and SMNVEV (reference sequence).

The chain has TRBV11-2 and TRBJ1-1, with TRBD1 matching 7 bases. Unmatched junction bases numbered 16, after V lost 1 base and J lost 5 bases. Germline CDR1 and CDR2: SGHAT and FQNNGV. CDR3 length equals 18 residues. CDR3 nucleotide sequence: TGTGCCAGCAGCTTAGTTTGGCAGGGGGGACACCAAGAGACTGAAGCTTTCTTT. This translates into CASSLVWQGGHQETEAFF. The full variable domain, completed using reference TRBV11-2 and TRBJ1-1, is EAGVAQSPRYKIIEKRQSVAFWCNPISGHATLYWYQQILGQGPKLLIQFQNNGVVDDSQLPKDRFSAERLKGVDSTLKIQPAKLEDSAVYLCASSLVWQGGHQETEAFFGQGTRLTVV.

This rearrangement joins TRBV7-6 to TRBJ2-7; D might be TRBD2 (6 bases). CDR3 length: 16 residues. Trimming removed 0 bases at V and 5 bases at J, with 17 bases between. Germline loops: CDR1 SGHVS, CDR2 FNYEAQ. The CDR3 here is CASSLAGGRVFHEQYF. CDR3 coding DNA: TGTGCCAGCAGCTTAGCGGGAGGCAGGGTTTTCCACGAGCAGTACTTC.

This clone showed up just once. The chain has TRBV5-1 and TRBJ2-7; weak D call: TRBD1 (6 bases). Germline lookup yields CDR1 SGHRS and CDR2 YFSETQ. V dropped 5 bases and J dropped 3 bases, with 24 bases sitting between them. The CDR3 length is 17 residues. The CDR3 DNA is TGCGCCAGCAGTCGATTCGTAATGGGGGCAGAGGGCTACGAGCAGTACTTC. Its translation: CASSRFVMGAEGYEQYF.